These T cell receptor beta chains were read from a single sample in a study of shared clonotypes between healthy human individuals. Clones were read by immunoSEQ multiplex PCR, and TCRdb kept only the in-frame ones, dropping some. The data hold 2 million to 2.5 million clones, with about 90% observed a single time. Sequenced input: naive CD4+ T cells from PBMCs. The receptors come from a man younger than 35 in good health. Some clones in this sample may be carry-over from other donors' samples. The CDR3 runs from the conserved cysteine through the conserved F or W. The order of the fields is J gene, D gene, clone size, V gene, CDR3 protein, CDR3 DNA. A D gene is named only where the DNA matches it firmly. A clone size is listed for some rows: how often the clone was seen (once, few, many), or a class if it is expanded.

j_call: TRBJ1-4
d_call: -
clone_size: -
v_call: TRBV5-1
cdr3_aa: CASSLGQGYEKLFF
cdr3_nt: TGCGCCAGCAGCTTGGGGCAGGGGTACGAAAAACTGTTTTTT

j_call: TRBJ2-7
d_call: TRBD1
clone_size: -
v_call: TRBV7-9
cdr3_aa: CASSIQGQSYEQYF
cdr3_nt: TGTGCCAGCAGCATACAGGGACAGTCCTACGAGCAGTACTTC

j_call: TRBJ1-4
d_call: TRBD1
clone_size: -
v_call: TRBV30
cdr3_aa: CAGNRGLNNEKLFF
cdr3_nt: TGTGCCGGAAACAGGGGGCTTAATAATGAAAAACTGTTTTTT

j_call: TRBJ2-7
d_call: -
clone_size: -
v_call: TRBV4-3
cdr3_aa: CASSPLWGDSYEQYF
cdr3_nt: TGCGCCAGCAGCCCCCTTTGGGGAGATAGTTACGAGCAGTACTTC

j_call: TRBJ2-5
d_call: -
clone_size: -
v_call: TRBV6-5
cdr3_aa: CASSYGTGPRAEYF
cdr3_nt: TGTGCCAGCAGTTACGGCACAGGACCCAGGGCCGAGTACTTC

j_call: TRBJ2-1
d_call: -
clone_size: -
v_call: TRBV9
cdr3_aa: CASSADRYNEQFF
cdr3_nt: TGTGCCAGCAGCGCTGACAGGTACAATGAGCAGTTCTTC

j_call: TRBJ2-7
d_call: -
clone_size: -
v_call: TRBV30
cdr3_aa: CAWRPGSHYEQYF
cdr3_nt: TGTGCCTGGAGACCCGGATCCCACTACGAGCAGTACTTC

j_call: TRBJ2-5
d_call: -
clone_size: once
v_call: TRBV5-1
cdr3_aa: CAGRRRGDSQETQYF
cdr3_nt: TGCGCCGGAAGGCGTAGGGGGGATTCCCAAGAGACCCAGTACTTC

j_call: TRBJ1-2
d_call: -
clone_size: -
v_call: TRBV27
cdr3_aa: CASSLDYDKAYGYTF
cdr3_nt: TGTGCCAGCAGTTTAGATTACGATAAAGCCTATGGCTACACCTTC

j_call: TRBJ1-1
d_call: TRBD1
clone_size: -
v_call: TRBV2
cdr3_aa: CASRATGGNTEAFF
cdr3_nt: TGTGCCAGCAGGGCGACAGGGGGGAACACTGAAGCTTTCTTT

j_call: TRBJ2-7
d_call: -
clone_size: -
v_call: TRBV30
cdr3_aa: CAWRLAGSYEQYF
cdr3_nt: TGTGCCTGGAGACTGGCAGGGTCCTACGAGCAGTACTTC

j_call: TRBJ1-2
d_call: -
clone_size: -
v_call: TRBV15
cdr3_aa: CATDNRRVADGGYTF
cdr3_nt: TGTGCCACCGACAACCGACGGGTCGCGGATGGAGGCTACACCTTC

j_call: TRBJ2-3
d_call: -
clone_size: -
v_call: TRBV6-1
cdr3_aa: CASTRLGADTQYF
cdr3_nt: TGTGCCAGCACGCGGTTAGGGGCTGATACGCAGTATTTT

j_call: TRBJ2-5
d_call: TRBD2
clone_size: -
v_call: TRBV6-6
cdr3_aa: CASSLPGGGGETQYF
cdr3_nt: TGTGCCAGCAGTCTACCGGGGGGGGGAGGAGAGACCCAGTACTTC

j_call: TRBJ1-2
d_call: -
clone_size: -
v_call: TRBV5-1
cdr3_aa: CASSETASNYGYTF
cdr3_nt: TGCGCCAGCAGCGAGACAGCCTCTAACTATGGCTACACCTTC

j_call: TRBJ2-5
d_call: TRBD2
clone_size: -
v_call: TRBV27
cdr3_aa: CASSFGGGETQYF
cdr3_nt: TGTGCCAGCAGTTTTGGGGGAGGGGAGACCCAGTACTTC

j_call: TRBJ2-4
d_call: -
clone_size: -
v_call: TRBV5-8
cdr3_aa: CASSLPHVQLAKNIQYF
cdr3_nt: TGTGCCAGCAGTCTGCCTCACGTACAACTAGCCAAAAACATTCAGTACTTC

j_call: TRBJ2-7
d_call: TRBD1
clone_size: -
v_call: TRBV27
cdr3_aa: CVSLSNPRTGYYEQYF
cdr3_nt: TGTGTCTCTCTCTCTAACCCCCGGACAGGGTACTACGAGCAGTACTTC

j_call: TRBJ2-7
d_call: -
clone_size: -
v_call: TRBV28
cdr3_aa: CASSFVRAYEQYF
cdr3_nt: TGTGCCAGCAGTTTTGTCCGGGCATACGAGCAGTACTTC

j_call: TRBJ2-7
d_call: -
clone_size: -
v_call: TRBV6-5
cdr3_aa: CASSYTGSAYEQYF
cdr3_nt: TGTGCCAGCAGTTACACCGGGTCCGCCTACGAGCAGTACTTC

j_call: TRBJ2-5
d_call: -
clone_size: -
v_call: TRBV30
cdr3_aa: CAWSVRGRAQETQYF
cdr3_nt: TGTGCCTGGAGTGTACGTGGCAGGGCCCAAGAGACCCAGTACTTC

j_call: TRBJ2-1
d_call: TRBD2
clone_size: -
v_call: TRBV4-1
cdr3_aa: CASSQVVAGGPGWFF
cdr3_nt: TGCGCCAGCAGCCAAGTTGTTGCGGGAGGGCCGGGTTGGTTCTTC

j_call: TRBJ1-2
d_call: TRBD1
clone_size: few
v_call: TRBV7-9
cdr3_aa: CASTTGQGGNGYTF
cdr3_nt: TGTGCCAGCACCACTGGGCAGGGGGGCAATGGCTACACCTTC

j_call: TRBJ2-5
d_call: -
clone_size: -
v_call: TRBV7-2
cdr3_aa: CASSLELAQETQYF
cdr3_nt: TGTGCCAGCAGCTTAGAGCTAGCCCAAGAGACCCAGTACTTC

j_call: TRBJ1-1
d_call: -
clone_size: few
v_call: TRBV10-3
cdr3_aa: CAIRKEGNTEAFF
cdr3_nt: TGTGCCATCAGAAAGGAGGGGAACACTGAAGCTTTCTTT

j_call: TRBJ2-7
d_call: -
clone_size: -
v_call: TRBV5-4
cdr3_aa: CASSLGSSYEQYF
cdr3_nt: TGTGCCAGCAGCTTGGGGAGCAGCTACGAGCAGTACTTC

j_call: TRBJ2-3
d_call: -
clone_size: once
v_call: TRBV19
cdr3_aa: CASSTEGSGPLYGDTQYF
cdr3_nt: TGTGCCAGTAGTACAGAGGGTTCCGGGCCCCTGTACGGAGATACGCAGTATTTT

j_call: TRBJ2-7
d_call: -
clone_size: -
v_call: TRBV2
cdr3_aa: CASRLDRTSYEQYF
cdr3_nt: TGTGCCAGCAGACTCGACAGGACATCCTACGAGCAGTACTTC

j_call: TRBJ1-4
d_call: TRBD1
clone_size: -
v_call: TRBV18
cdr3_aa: CASSATGQGAPTNEKLFF
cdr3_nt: TGTGCCAGCTCAGCTACGGGACAGGGGGCTCCAACTAATGAAAAACTGTTTTTT

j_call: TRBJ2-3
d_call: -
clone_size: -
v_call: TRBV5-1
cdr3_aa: CASSLRGRGTDTQYF
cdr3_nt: TGCGCCAGCAGCTTGCGTGGGAGGGGGACAGATACGCAGTATTTT

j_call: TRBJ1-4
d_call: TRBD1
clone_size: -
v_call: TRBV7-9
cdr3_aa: CASSKTGGNEKLFF
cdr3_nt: TGTGCCAGCAGTAAGACAGGGGGCAATGAAAAACTGTTTTTT

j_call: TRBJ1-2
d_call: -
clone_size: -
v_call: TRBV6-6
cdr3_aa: CASSPGRYYGYTF
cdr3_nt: TGTGCCAGCAGCCCGGGACGGTACTATGGCTACACCTTC

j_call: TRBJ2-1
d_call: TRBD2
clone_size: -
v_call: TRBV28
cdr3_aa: CASSQWTSGTYNEQFF
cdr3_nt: TGTGCCAGCAGTCAATGGACTAGCGGAACTTACAATGAGCAGTTCTTC

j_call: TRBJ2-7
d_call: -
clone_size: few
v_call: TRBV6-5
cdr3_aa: CASSNGGDRAYEQYF
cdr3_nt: TGTGCCAGCAGTAACGGGGGAGACAGGGCCTACGAGCAGTACTTC

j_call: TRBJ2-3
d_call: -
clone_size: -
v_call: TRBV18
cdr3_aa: CASSPRGGTQYF
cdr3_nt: TGTGCCAGCTCCCCGAGGGGGGGTACGCAGTATTTT

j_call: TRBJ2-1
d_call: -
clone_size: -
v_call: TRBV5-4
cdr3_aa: CASSDRIFNEQFF
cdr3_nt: TGTGCCAGCAGTGACCGGATATTCAATGAGCAGTTCTTC

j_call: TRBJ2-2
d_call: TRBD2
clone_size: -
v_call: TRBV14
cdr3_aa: CASSQGVRAGRTGELFF
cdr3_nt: TGTGCCAGCAGCCAAGGAGTTAGAGCGGGAAGAACCGGGGAGCTGTTTTTT

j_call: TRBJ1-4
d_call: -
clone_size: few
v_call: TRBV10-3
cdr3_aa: CAISESGGRKLFF
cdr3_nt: TGTGCCATCAGTGAGTCGGGGGGGAGGAAACTGTTTTTT

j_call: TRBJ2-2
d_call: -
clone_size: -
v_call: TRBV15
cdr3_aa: CATPGKAGTNTGELFF
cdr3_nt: TGTGCCACCCCCGGGAAGGCAGGGACGAACACCGGGGAGCTGTTTTTT

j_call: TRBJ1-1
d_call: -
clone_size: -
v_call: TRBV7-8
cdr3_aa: CASSPSLGANTEAFF
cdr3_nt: TGTGCCAGCAGCCCCAGTTTGGGGGCGAACACTGAAGCTTTCTTT

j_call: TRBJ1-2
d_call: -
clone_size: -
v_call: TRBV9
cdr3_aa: CASSSQGSNYGYTF
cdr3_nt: TGTGCCAGCAGCTCGCAGGGTAGCAACTATGGCTACACCTTC

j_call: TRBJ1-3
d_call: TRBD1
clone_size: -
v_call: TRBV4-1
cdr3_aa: CASSQNPGTGGYNSGNTIYF
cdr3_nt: TGCGCCAGCAGCCAAAATCCCGGGACAGGGGGATATAACTCTGGAAACACCATATATTTT

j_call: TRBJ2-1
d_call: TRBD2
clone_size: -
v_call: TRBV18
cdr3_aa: CASSPRGTSGYNEQFF
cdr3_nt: TGTGCCAGCTCACCACGAGGGACTAGCGGCTACAATGAGCAGTTCTTC

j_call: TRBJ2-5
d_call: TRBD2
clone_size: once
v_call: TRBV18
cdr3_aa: CASSPSSGRETQYF
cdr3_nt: TGTGCCAGCTCACCGAGTAGCGGGAGGGAGACCCAGTACTTC

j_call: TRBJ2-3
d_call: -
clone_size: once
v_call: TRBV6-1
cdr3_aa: CASSELFQGTDTQYF
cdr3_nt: TGTGCCAGCAGTGAACTCTTCCAGGGCACAGATACGCAGTATTTT

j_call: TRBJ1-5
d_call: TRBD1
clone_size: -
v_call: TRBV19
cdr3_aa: CASRDRQGGYSNQPQHF
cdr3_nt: TGTGCCAGTAGGGATAGACAGGGTGGATATAGCAATCAGCCCCAGCATTTT

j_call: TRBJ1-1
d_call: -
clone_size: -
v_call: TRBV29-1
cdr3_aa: CSVGGRAKPEAFF
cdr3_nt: TGCAGCGTTGGGGGTAGGGCAAAGCCTGAAGCTTTCTTT

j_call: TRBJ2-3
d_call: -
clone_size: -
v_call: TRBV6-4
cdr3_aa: CARGRGRTDTQYF
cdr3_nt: TGTGCCAGGGGCAGGGGACGAACAGATACGCAGTATTTT

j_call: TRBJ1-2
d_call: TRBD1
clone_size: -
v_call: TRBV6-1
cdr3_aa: CASSDYGRGYGYTF
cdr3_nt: TGTGCCAGCAGTGATTACGGCAGGGGGTATGGCTACACCTTC

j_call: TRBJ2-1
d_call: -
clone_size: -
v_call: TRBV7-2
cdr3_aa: CASSPQAEQFF
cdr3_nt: TGTGCCAGCAGCCCGCAAGCGGAGCAGTTCTTC

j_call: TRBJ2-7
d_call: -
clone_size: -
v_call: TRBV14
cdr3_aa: CASSRVRTVPYEQYF
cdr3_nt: TGTGCCAGCAGCCGCGTGCGGACCGTACCCTACGAGCAGTACTTC

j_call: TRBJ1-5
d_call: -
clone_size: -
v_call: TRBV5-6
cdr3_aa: CASSLYGQGGQPQHF
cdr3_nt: TGTGCCAGCAGCTTGTACGGGCAGGGAGGGCAGCCCCAGCATTTT

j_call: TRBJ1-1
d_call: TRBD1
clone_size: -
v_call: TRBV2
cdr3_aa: CASLGGLNTEAFF
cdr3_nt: TGTGCCAGCCTAGGGGGCCTGAACACTGAAGCTTTCTTT

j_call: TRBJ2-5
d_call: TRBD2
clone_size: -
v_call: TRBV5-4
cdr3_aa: CASSPGGLAGQETQYF
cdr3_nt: TGTGCCAGCAGCCCGGGAGGGCTAGCGGGCCAAGAGACCCAGTACTTC

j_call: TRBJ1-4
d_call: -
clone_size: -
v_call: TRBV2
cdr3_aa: CASSDNQGTEKLFF
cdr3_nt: TGTGCCAGCAGTGATAACCAGGGGACTGAAAAACTGTTTTTT

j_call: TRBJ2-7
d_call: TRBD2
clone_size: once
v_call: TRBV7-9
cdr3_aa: CASSRQAGGFSEQYF
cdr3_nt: TGTGCCAGCAGCCGGCAGGCGGGAGGGTTCTCCGAGCAGTACTTC

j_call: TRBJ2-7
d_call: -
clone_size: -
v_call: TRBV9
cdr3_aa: CASSPGDRFYEQYF
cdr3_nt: TGTGCCAGCAGCCCGGGGGACAGATTCTACGAGCAGTACTTC